Listed below are T cell receptor beta chains from one sample, sequenced in a study of T cells in Graves' hyperthyroidism and ophthalmopathy. A single record per CDR3 protein comes from TCRdb applying MiXCR to the multiplex PCR reads. The sample lists roughly 160,000 distinct CDR3 sequences; about 9.4% were seen once. The material sequenced was blood. The receptors originated from a woman aged 18-29 years with Graves' hyperthyroidism that later progressed to Graves' ophthalmopathy. Each CDR3 is given with its conserved first and last residue. D genes are given only for firm matches. Clone size is not always given. Where it is, it says once, few, many or a class for expanded clones.

CDR3 DNA: TGTGCCAGTAGTACAGGGGGCATGAACACTGAAGCTTTCTTT
CDR3 protein: CASSTGGMNTEAFF
clone size: many
D gene: TRBD1
V gene: TRBV19
J gene: TRBJ1-1

CDR3 DNA: TGTGCCAGCGTCAAAAACAGGGTCCGGGACGAGCAGTACTTC
CDR3 protein: CASVKNRVRDEQYF
clone size: many
D gene: -
V gene: TRBV28
J gene: TRBJ2-7

CDR3 DNA: TGCAGTGCCTCCCGGACAGTAGGCAATCAGCCCCAGCATTTT
CDR3 protein: CSASRTVGNQPQHF
clone size: many
D gene: -
V gene: TRBV20-1
J gene: TRBJ1-5

CDR3 DNA: TGTGCCAGCAGCCGAATAGACAGTACCTACAATGAGCAGTTCTTC
CDR3 protein: CASSRIDSTYNEQFF
clone size: many
D gene: -
V gene: TRBV7-9
J gene: TRBJ2-1

CDR3 DNA: TGTGCCTGTCAGTGGAGCCAAGAGACCCAGTACTTC
CDR3 protein: CACQWSQETQYF
clone size: many
D gene: -
V gene: TRBV2
J gene: TRBJ2-5

CDR3 DNA: TGTGCCACCAGCACCAAAGATTCGAACACCGGGGAGCTGTTTTTT
CDR3 protein: CATSTKDSNTGELFF
clone size: many
D gene: -
V gene: TRBV15
J gene: TRBJ2-2

CDR3 DNA: TGTGCCAGCAGTCCCCTAACCCTCGGACAGGGTGGTGAAGCTTTCTTT
CDR3 protein: CASSPLTLGQGGEAFF
clone size: many
D gene: TRBD1
V gene: TRBV28
J gene: TRBJ1-1

CDR3 DNA: TGTGCCAGCAGCTTAGTTCGGACTGGGGATTCACCCCTCCACTTT
CDR3 protein: CASSLVRTGDSPLHF
clone size: few
D gene: -
V gene: TRBV7-9
J gene: TRBJ1-6

CDR3 DNA: TGTGCCACCAGCAGGCCCGGGACAGGGGGCAATCAGCCCCAGCATTTT
CDR3 protein: CATSRPGTGGNQPQHF
clone size: many
D gene: TRBD1
V gene: TRBV15
J gene: TRBJ1-5

CDR3 DNA: TGTGCCAGCAGCCCGGGGGATAGCAATCAGCCCCAGCATTTT
CDR3 protein: CASSPGDSNQPQHF
clone size: many
D gene: -
V gene: TRBV9
J gene: TRBJ1-5

CDR3 DNA: TGTGCCAGCAGGCCCGGCTTCGTAAGCAGGGTTGAGAACACCATATATTTT
CDR3 protein: CASRPGFVSRVENTIYF
clone size: -
D gene: -
V gene: TRBV7-2
J gene: TRBJ1-3

CDR3 DNA: TGCAGTGCCCGCCCTCAGTATATGAACACTGAAGCTTTCTTT
CDR3 protein: CSARPQYMNTEAFF
clone size: many
D gene: -
V gene: TRBV20-1
J gene: TRBJ1-1

CDR3 DNA: TGTGCCAGCAGTCCCTCCCATCAATCAGCCCAGCATTTT
CDR3 protein: CASSPSHQSAQHF
clone size: -
D gene: -
V gene: TRBV27
J gene: TRBJ1-5

CDR3 DNA: TGTGCCAGCAGCACTTGGGCAGGCATGAACACTGAAGCTTTCTTT
CDR3 protein: CASSTWAGMNTEAFF
clone size: many
D gene: -
V gene: TRBV7-2
J gene: TRBJ1-1

CDR3 DNA: TGTGCCAGCAGCCAAGCTCTCTACAGAAACTATGGCTACACCTTC
CDR3 protein: CASSQALYRNYGYTF
clone size: -
D gene: -
V gene: TRBV4-2
J gene: TRBJ1-2

CDR3 DNA: TGCAGTGCTAGAGATAAATGGGCGGGTAGAAACGAGCAGTACTTC
CDR3 protein: CSARDKWAGRNEQYF
clone size: medium-sized
D gene: -
V gene: TRBV20-1
J gene: TRBJ2-7

CDR3 DNA: TGTGCCAGCAGCGTAGAGGCACAGCCGACCTATGGCTACACCTTC
CDR3 protein: CASSVEAQPTYGYTF
clone size: few
D gene: -
V gene: TRBV9
J gene: TRBJ1-2

CDR3 DNA: TGTGCCATCAGGCCCAGGGGGGACACCGGGGAGCTGTTTTTT
CDR3 protein: CAIRPRGDTGELFF
clone size: few
D gene: -
V gene: TRBV10-3
J gene: TRBJ2-2

CDR3 DNA: TGCAGTGCTAGACTCACAGGGCCAGGAGAGACCCAGTACTTC
CDR3 protein: CSARLTGPGETQYF
clone size: many
D gene: -
V gene: TRBV20-1
J gene: TRBJ2-5

CDR3 DNA: TGTGCCACCAGCAGAGTAGGGGGGGATACGCAGTATTTT
CDR3 protein: CATSRVGGDTQYF
clone size: few
D gene: -
V gene: TRBV15
J gene: TRBJ2-3

CDR3 DNA: TGTGCCAGCAGCTTAGGTGGGACACACTCCTACGAGCAGTACTTC
CDR3 protein: CASSLGGTHSYEQYF
clone size: few
D gene: -
V gene: TRBV11-2
J gene: TRBJ2-7

CDR3 DNA: TGTGCCATCTCCCAGCGGGGGGAGAGCTCTGGAAACACCATATATTTT
CDR3 protein: CAISQRGESSGNTIYF
clone size: many
D gene: -
V gene: TRBV10-3
J gene: TRBJ1-3

CDR3 DNA: TGTGCCAGCAGTCCTTCGGAGGGCCGGGGATACGAGCAGTACTTC
CDR3 protein: CASSPSEGRGYEQYF
clone size: many
D gene: -
V gene: TRBV12-3/TRBV12-4
J gene: TRBJ2-7

CDR3 DNA: TGTGCCAGCAGCTTACCCGGGACTAGCGACGAGCAGTTCTTC
CDR3 protein: CASSLPGTSDEQFF
clone size: -
D gene: TRBD2
V gene: TRBV9
J gene: TRBJ2-1

CDR3 DNA: TGTGCCAGCAGTCCCCCGGGGGGCTCTGGGGCCAACGTCCTGACTTTC
CDR3 protein: CASSPPGGSGANVLTF
clone size: many
D gene: TRBD2
V gene: TRBV28
J gene: TRBJ2-6

CDR3 DNA: TGTGCCAGCAGTGAGGGGGACAGGGACTATGGCTACACCTTC
CDR3 protein: CASSEGDRDYGYTF
clone size: many
D gene: TRBD1
V gene: TRBV6-1
J gene: TRBJ1-2

CDR3 DNA: TGCAGTGCTACGACAGGCCTTTATGGCTACACCTTC
CDR3 protein: CSATTGLYGYTF
clone size: many
D gene: -
V gene: TRBV20-1
J gene: TRBJ1-2

CDR3 DNA: TGTGCCAGTCGACAGGGTAGCAGCTCTGGAAACACCATATATTTT
CDR3 protein: CASRQGSSSGNTIYF
clone size: few
D gene: TRBD1
V gene: TRBV19
J gene: TRBJ1-3

CDR3 DNA: TGTGCCAGCAGCTTATCCCGTTGGGGGGCCTCTAGCACAGATACGCAGTATTTT
CDR3 protein: CASSLSRWGASSTDTQYF
clone size: many
D gene: -
V gene: TRBV11-1
J gene: TRBJ2-3

CDR3 DNA: TGTGCCATCAGTGAGATAGTAGGCTCCCGCACAGATACGCAGTATTTT
CDR3 protein: CAISEIVGSRTDTQYF
clone size: -
D gene: -
V gene: TRBV10-3
J gene: TRBJ2-3

CDR3 DNA: TGTGCCAGCACTCGCTGGAGGGTGCTACACTCTGGGGCCAACGTCCTGACTTTC
CDR3 protein: CASTRWRVLHSGANVLTF
clone size: many
D gene: -
V gene: TRBV7-9
J gene: TRBJ2-6

CDR3 DNA: TGTGCCAGCAGCCAATCGACCTTGAACACTGAAGCTTTCTTT
CDR3 protein: CASSQSTLNTEAFF
clone size: many
D gene: -
V gene: TRBV12-3/TRBV12-4
J gene: TRBJ1-1

CDR3 DNA: TGTGCCAGCAGCTTGGGGAAGACTCAGGTTTTCTCCTACGAGCAGTACTTC
CDR3 protein: CASSLGKTQVFSYEQYF
clone size: many
D gene: -
V gene: TRBV5-5
J gene: TRBJ2-7

CDR3 DNA: TGTGCCACCAGCAGAGACCGCTTAAGCGGCGGTGAGCAGTTCTTC
CDR3 protein: CATSRDRLSGGEQFF
clone size: many
D gene: -
V gene: TRBV15
J gene: TRBJ2-1

CDR3 DNA: TGCGCCAGCAGCCAACTGGGGCCGAGGCCAGGGGCGTACAATGAGCAGTTCTTC
CDR3 protein: CASSQLGPRPGAYNEQFF
clone size: -
D gene: -
V gene: TRBV4-1
J gene: TRBJ2-1

CDR3 DNA: TGTGCCTGGAGTGAAGAAACGAACACTGAAGCTTTCTTT
CDR3 protein: CAWSEETNTEAFF
clone size: many
D gene: -
V gene: TRBV30
J gene: TRBJ1-1

CDR3 DNA: TGTGCCAGCAGCCCCTCTGGGGGTGGGGAGACCCAGTACTTC
CDR3 protein: CASSPSGGGETQYF
clone size: many
D gene: -
V gene: TRBV9
J gene: TRBJ2-5

CDR3 DNA: TGTGCCAGCAGTTTACTGACGGGGGGTGAGCAGTTCTTC
CDR3 protein: CASSLLTGGEQFF
clone size: many
D gene: TRBD2
V gene: TRBV11-3
J gene: TRBJ2-1

CDR3 DNA: TGTGCCAGCAGCCAACAAGGGGACAGCTCCTACGAGCAGTACTTC
CDR3 protein: CASSQQGDSSYEQYF
clone size: many
D gene: TRBD1
V gene: TRBV3-1
J gene: TRBJ2-7

CDR3 DNA: TGTGCCAGCTCACCCGGGACTAGCGGGAGTAATGAGCAGTTCTTC
CDR3 protein: CASSPGTSGSNEQFF
clone size: many
D gene: TRBD2
V gene: TRBV18
J gene: TRBJ2-1

CDR3 DNA: TGTGCCAGCACGCTTGGGGAGAACCGGGCTAACTATGGCCACACCTTC
CDR3 protein: CASTLGENRANYGHTF
clone size: many
D gene: -
V gene: TRBV28
J gene: TRBJ1-2

CDR3 DNA: TGCAGTGCTAGGTTACAGGCATTGAACACTGAAGCTTTCTTT
CDR3 protein: CSARLQALNTEAFF
clone size: many
D gene: -
V gene: TRBV20-1
J gene: TRBJ1-1

CDR3 DNA: TGTGCCAGCAGCTTAACGGAGTTTGCGGGACAGGGGGATTCACCCCTCCACTTT
CDR3 protein: CASSLTEFAGQGDSPLHF
clone size: many
D gene: TRBD1
V gene: TRBV7-9
J gene: TRBJ1-6

CDR3 DNA: TGTGCCAGTATGGCCGGTGGGTCTGCCGGGGAGCTGTTTTTT
CDR3 protein: CASMAGGSAGELFF
clone size: -
D gene: -
V gene: TRBV19
J gene: TRBJ2-2

CDR3 DNA: TGTGCCAGCCGGAACCAGGGGAACGACAGACAGCCCCAGCATTTT
CDR3 protein: CASRNQGNDRQPQHF
clone size: many
D gene: -
V gene: TRBV6-1
J gene: TRBJ1-5

CDR3 DNA: TGTGCCAGCAGCTGGAACCAGGGGAACAAAAACATTCAGTACTTC
CDR3 protein: CASSWNQGNKNIQYF
clone size: few
D gene: -
V gene: TRBV5-6
J gene: TRBJ2-4

CDR3 DNA: TGTGCCAGCAGTGGGACTAGCGGGGGGCTCTACAATGAGCAGTTCTTC
CDR3 protein: CASSGTSGGLYNEQFF
clone size: many
D gene: TRBD2
V gene: TRBV6-1
J gene: TRBJ2-1

CDR3 DNA: TGTGCCAGCAGTTACTCGCCTCCGGGAGCGGGAAACACAGATACGCAGTATTTT
CDR3 protein: CASSYSPPGAGNTDTQYF
clone size: many
D gene: TRBD2
V gene: TRBV6-2/TRBV6-3
J gene: TRBJ2-3

CDR3 DNA: TGTGCCAGCAGTTACGGCCAGGAAAGTGGCTACACCTTC
CDR3 protein: CASSYGQESGYTF
clone size: few
D gene: -
V gene: TRBV6-5
J gene: TRBJ1-2

CDR3 DNA: TGTGCCAGCAGCCAAGGCGGGTTCCGGGAAACGGAAGCTTTCTTT
CDR3 protein: CASSQGGFRETEAFF
clone size: many
D gene: -
V gene: TRBV4-2
J gene: TRBJ1-1

CDR3 DNA: TGTGCCAGTAGTTCCGGGCACCACCAAGAGACCCAGTACTTC
CDR3 protein: CASSSGHHQETQYF
clone size: many
D gene: -
V gene: TRBV19
J gene: TRBJ2-5

CDR3 DNA: TGTGCCAGCAGCCCGGGACAGCAGTATGGCTACACCTTC
CDR3 protein: CASSPGQQYGYTF
clone size: many
D gene: TRBD1
V gene: TRBV28
J gene: TRBJ1-2

CDR3 DNA: TGTGCCTGGAGTGTAAACAACTATGGCTACACCTTC
CDR3 protein: CAWSVNNYGYTF
clone size: many
D gene: -
V gene: TRBV30
J gene: TRBJ1-2

CDR3 DNA: TGTGCCAGCAGTCGGACACCAGGAACGAACACTGAAGCTTTCTTT
CDR3 protein: CASSRTPGTNTEAFF
clone size: many
D gene: -
V gene: TRBV12-3/TRBV12-4
J gene: TRBJ1-1

CDR3 DNA: TGTGCCTGGAGTGTAGAGACCCAGTACTTC
CDR3 protein: CAWSVETQYF
clone size: many
D gene: -
V gene: TRBV30
J gene: TRBJ2-5

CDR3 DNA: TGTGCCACCAGTGATAGGGGAGAGCTGTTTTTT
CDR3 protein: CATSDRGELFF
clone size: few
D gene: -
V gene: TRBV24-1
J gene: TRBJ2-2

CDR3 DNA: TGCAGCGTTGTTGAGGGTCAGAACTATGGCTACACCTTC
CDR3 protein: CSVVEGQNYGYTF
clone size: many
D gene: -
V gene: TRBV29-1
J gene: TRBJ1-2

CDR3 DNA: TGTGCCACCAGTGGACTGACAGGGAAGAACGCTTTGGCTCAAGAGACCCAGTACTTC
CDR3 protein: CATSGLTGKNALAQETQYF
clone size: many
D gene: TRBD1
V gene: TRBV24-1
J gene: TRBJ2-5